This T cell receptor (beta chain) was recovered during a study of CD8 T cells in ankylosing spondylitis. Study-level findings and limits: Clones linked to disease were reported to show significant enrichment in matched ankylosing spondylitis synovial fluid.

Each TCR beta library was made by quantitative 5'-RACE that incorporated molecular barcodes. TCRdb recomputed calls from the 5' RACE reads with MiXCR, one row per CDR3 protein. The table records 250,000 to 400,000 distinct CDR3 sequences, around a tenth of them present only once. This clonotype was seen many times. Its matching antigen is unknown. The germline V gene has CDR1 SGHRS and CDR2 YFSETQ. Germline trimming cut 4 bases from V and 1 base from J; bases unmatched to any gene: 5. The CDR3 totals 14 residues. The sample taken for sequencing was blood, either unsorted or a sorted T cell fraction (not recorded which). The sequence was collected from a female donor with ankylosing spondylitis or in good health (not recorded which). V gene TRBV5-1 combines with J gene TRBJ2-7; 7 bases are shared with TRBD1. The CDR3 DNA sequence: TGCGCCAGCAGCACGGGACAGTCATCCTACGAGCAGTACTTC. Its protein is CASSTGQSSYEQYF.